This T cell receptor beta chain is drawn from a study of T-cell reconstitution after alpha-beta-depleted transplantation in children. V shed 5 bases, J shed 0 bases, and the junction held 3 bases outside the gene matches. The CDR3 sequence is 17 residues long. Germline V gene data show CDR1 as SNHLY and CDR2 as FYNNEI. Note on this clonotype: As yet, its antigen is unknown.

It was with unique molecular identifiers that the TCRbeta library was prepared. TCRdb re-called the PCR reads with MiXCR, one entry per CDR3 protein. The table includes about 460,000 distinct CDR3 sequences, around 10% detected once. Study-level results: Two months or so post-transplant, alpha-beta T cells reportedly derived from several hundred expanded graft clones. At day 60, the high TCRbeta diversity found in some patients originated from recipient T cells and thymic progenitors that had survived. The main origin of T-cell counts and diversity one year after transplant was newly produced T cells.

The source is a female patient under 10 years old who had a stem cell transplant for aplastic anemia, so the T cells may come from the graft donor. This sample comprised PBMCs, mostly from graft donor cells, obtained 180 days after TCRalphabeta/CD19-depleted stem cell transplant. The chain is built from TRBV2 and TRBJ2-3, with TRBD2 matching 15 bases. CDR3 sequence: CASSSGTSGRSTDTQYF. As DNA, the CDR3 is TGTGCCAGCAGTTCCGGGACTAGCGGGAGGAGCACAGATACGCAGTATTTT.